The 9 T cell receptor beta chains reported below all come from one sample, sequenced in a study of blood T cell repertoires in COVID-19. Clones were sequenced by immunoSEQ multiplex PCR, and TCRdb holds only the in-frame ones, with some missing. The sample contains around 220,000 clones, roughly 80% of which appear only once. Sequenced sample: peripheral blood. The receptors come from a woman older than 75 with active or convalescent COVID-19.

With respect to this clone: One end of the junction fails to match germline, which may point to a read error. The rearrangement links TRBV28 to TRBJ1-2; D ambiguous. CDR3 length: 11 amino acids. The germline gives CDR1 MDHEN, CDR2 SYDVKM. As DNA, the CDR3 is TGTGCCAGCAGTTTATCTGGCAGGATCTACTTC. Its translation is CASSLSGRIYF.

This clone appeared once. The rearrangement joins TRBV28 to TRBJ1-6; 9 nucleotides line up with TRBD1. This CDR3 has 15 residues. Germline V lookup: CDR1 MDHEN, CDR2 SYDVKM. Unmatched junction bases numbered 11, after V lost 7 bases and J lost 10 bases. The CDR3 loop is CASTHQDRGDSPLHF. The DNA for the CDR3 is TGTGCCAGCACCCACCAGGACAGGGGAGACTCACCCCTCCACTTT.

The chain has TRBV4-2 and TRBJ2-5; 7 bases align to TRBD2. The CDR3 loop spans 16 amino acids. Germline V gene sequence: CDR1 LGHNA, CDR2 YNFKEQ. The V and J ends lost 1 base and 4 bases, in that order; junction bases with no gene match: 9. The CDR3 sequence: CASSQGIRGEGETQYF. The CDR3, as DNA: TGTGCCAGCAGCCAAGGTATAAGAGGGGAGGGAGAGACCCAGTACTTC.

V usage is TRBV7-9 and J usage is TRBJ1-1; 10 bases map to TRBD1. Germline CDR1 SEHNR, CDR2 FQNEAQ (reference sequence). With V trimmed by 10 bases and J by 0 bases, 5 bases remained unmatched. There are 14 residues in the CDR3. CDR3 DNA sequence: TGTGCCACCGGGACAGGGGCTATGAACACTGAAGCTTTCTTT. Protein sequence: CATGTGAMNTEAFF. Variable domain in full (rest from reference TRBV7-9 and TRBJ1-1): DTGVSQNPRHKITKRGQNVTFRCDPISEHNRLYWYRQTLGQGPEFLTYFQNEAQLEKSRLLSDRFSAERPKGSFSTLEIQRTEQGDSAMYLCATGTGAMNTEAFFGQGTRLTVV.

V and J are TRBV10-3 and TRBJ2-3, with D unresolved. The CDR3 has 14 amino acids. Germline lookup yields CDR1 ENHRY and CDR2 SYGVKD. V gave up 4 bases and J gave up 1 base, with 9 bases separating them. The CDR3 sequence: CAISASTRTDTQYF. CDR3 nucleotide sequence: TGTGCCATCAGTGCTTCGACTCGCACAGATACGCAGTATTTT.

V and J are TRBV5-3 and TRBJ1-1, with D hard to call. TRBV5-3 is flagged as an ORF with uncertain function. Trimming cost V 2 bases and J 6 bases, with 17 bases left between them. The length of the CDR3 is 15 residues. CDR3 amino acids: CARSFLHIRSAEAFF. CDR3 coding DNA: TGTGCCAGAAGCTTCCTTCATATTCGGAGTGCTGAAGCTTTCTTT.

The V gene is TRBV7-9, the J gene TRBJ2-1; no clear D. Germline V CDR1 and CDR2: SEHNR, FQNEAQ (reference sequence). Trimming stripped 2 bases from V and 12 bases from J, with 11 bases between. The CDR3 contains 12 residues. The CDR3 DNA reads TGTGCCAGCAGCTTACTAGATGAAGGGCAGTTCTTC. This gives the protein CASSLLDEGQFF.

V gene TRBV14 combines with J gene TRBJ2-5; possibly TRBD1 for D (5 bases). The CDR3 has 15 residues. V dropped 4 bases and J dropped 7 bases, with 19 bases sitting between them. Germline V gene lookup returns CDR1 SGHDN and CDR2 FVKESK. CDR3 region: CASSPTGSPGGTQYF. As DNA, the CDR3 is TGTGCCAGCAGCCCTACAGGCAGTCCGGGTGGGACCCAGTACTTC.

DNA for the CDR3: TGTGCCAGCAGTTCCGCGGGGGACGGGGAGACCCAGTACTTC. It specifies CASSSAGDGETQYF. The gene calls are TRBV2 and TRBJ2-5; TRBD2 matches 7 bases. The germline gives CDR1 SNHLY, CDR2 FYNNEI. J was trimmed by 5 bases and V by 5 bases; bases with no gene match: 8. The CDR3 extends over 14 amino acids.